This T cell receptor (beta chain) was sequenced in a study of blood T cells in healthy people across ages. Notes on the study in general: While age rose, TCR beta diversity per million T cells dropped in a roughly linear way. Conclusively comparing naive with antigen-experienced cells was impossible with unsorted PBMCs.

The second PCR ran about 6 to 11 cycles with a sample-barcoded 5' primer and J-beta primers. TCRdb analysed the 5' RACE reads with MiXCR anew, one entry per CDR3 protein. Of just over 1 million distinct CDR3 sequences in the sample, 40% to 55% were seen once. The sample holds a few counts of this clonotype. Its cognate antigen is unknown. The V gene's germline CDR1 is MGHRA and CDR2 YSYEKL. Trimming removed 0 bases from V and 2 bases from J, with 10 bases in between. This CDR3 region has 15 residues. This TCR derives from a woman aged 55-69 years in good health. Source material: blood. The chain uses TRBV4-1 and TRBJ2-5, with D unresolved. CDR3 loop: CASSQEGNSQETQYF. DNA of the CDR3: TGCGCCAGCAGCCAAGAAGGGAATAGTCAAGAGACCCAGTACTTC.